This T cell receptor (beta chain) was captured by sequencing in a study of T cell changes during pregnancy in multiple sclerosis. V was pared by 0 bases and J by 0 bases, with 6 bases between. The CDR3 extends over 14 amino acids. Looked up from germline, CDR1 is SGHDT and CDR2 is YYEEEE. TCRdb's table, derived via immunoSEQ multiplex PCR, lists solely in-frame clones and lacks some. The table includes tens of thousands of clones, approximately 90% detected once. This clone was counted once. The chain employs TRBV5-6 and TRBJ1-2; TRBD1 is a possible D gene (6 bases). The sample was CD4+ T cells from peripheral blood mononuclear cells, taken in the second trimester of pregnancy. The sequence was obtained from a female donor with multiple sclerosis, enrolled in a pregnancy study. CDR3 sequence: CASSLDRANYGYTF. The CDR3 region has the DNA TGTGCCAGCAGCTTGGACAGGGCTAACTATGGCTACACCTTC.